The 15 T cell receptor beta chains below were found in one sample sequenced in a study of cytomegalovirus exposure and HLA in healthy donors. Researchers ran the PCR with 60 Vbeta and 13 Jbeta primers. The protocol was immunoSEQ multiplex PCR, while the TCRdb copy is restricted to in-frame clones and leaves out a portion. This listing includes some 120,000 clones. The sample taken for sequencing was PBMCs. The receptors shown here come from a man between 18 and 29 years old in good health and CMV-seronegative.

V gene TRBV2 combines with J gene TRBJ2-7, with D maybe TRBD1 (6 bases). With 11 bases removed from V and 3 bases from J, the gap between germline ends came to 17 bases. The germline gives CDR1 SNHLY, CDR2 FYNNEI. The CDR3 is 13 residues long. In DNA form, the CDR3 reads TGTGCCGGACAGACCCAAGTCTACTACGAGCAGTACTTC. This translates into CAGQTQVYYEQYF.

This chain connects TRBV14 to TRBJ2-5, with TRBD2 matching over 8 bases. CDR3 length: 13 residues. CDR1 and CDR2 from the germline V gene are SGHDN and FVKESK. J gave up 7 bases and V 4 bases, and 5 bases lay outside the gene matches. CDR3 DNA sequence: TGTGCCAGCAGCCCTGCGGGGGGAGGGACCCAGTACTTC. Protein product: CASSPAGGGTQYF.

V usage is TRBV9 and J usage is TRBJ2-1, with D tentatively TRBD2 (6 bases). Trimming shortened V by 3 bases and J by 0 bases, and 13 bases separated the two germline ends. There are 16 residues in the CDR3. From germline, CDR1 is SGDLS and CDR2 YYNGEE. Here the CDR3 DNA reads TGTGCCAGCAGCGCCGGGGGTGGTCTCTCCTACAATGAGCAGTTCTTC. Translation: CASSAGGGLSYNEQFF.

The chain uses TRBV7-6 and TRBJ1-5, with TRBD1 identical over 7 bases. The CDR3 sequence is 17 residues long. Germline CDR1 is SGHVS and CDR2 is FNYEAQ. Germline trimming cut 5 bases from V and 5 bases from J; bases unmatched to any gene: 15. The DNA of the CDR3 is TGTGCCAGCAGCGCTCACCCAATGACAGGGCGGGATCAGCCCCAGCATTTT. This codes for CASSAHPMTGRDQPQHF.

The chain combines TRBV6-5 with TRBJ1-2; tentative D call: TRBD1 (6 bases). The CDR3 has 14 amino acids. Trimming pared 2 bases from V and 3 bases from J, leaving 10 bases between. CDR1 is MNHEY, CDR2 SVGAGI, per germline. The CDR3 protein is CASSYRGAYYGYTF. The DNA of the CDR3 is TGTGCCAGCAGTTACCGGGGGGCATACTATGGCTACACCTTC.

This chain connects TRBV19 to TRBJ1-2; 10 nucleotides line up with TRBD1. The ends lost 4 bases at V and 4 bases at J; junction bases unmatched: 6. This CDR3 has 15 residues. CDR1 is LNHDA, CDR2 SQIVND, per germline (reference sequence). DNA of the CDR3: TGTGCCAGTAGTACGTCCGGGACAGGGGTCTATGGCTACACCTTC. Amino acids: CASSTSGTGVYGYTF.

The genes are TRBV29-1 and TRBJ2-3, with TRBD2 as a possible D gene (5 bases). The CDR3 extends over 16 amino acids. Germline V CDR1 and CDR2: SQVTM, ANQGSEA. The ends were cut back, 1 base at V and 4 bases at J, with 18 bases in the middle. CDR3 residues: CSVEGGSGSVADTQYF. The CDR3 DNA is TGCAGCGTTGAAGGCGGGTCGGGAAGTGTCGCAGATACGCAGTATTTT.

The V gene is TRBV7-8, the J gene TRBJ2-3, with 9 bases fitting TRBD2. V trimming: 0 bases; J trimming: 4 bases; junction bases outside the gene matches: 5. CDR1 and CDR2 from the germline V gene are SGHVS and FQNEAQ. This CDR3 region has 16 residues. Here the CDR3 DNA reads TGTGCCAGCAGCTTAGCGCGGGCGGGGGGGGCAGATACGCAGTATTTT. Amino acids: CASSLARAGGADTQYF.

The chain recombines TRBV27 with TRBJ1-4, with 8 bases fitting TRBD1. The V gene end was trimmed by 0 bases and the J gene end by 4 bases; junction bases not matched to a gene: 1. The CDR3 contains 15 residues. The germline V gene encodes CDR1 MNHEY and CDR2 SMNVEV (reference sequence). CDR3 nucleotide sequence: TGTGCCAGCAGTTTATCGGACAGGGTTAATGAAAAACTGTTTTTT. It translates to CASSLSDRVNEKLFF.

The chain links TRBV7-2 to TRBJ1-3; D is perhaps TRBD1 (5 bases). The CDR3 is made up of 15 amino acids. The V end lost 5 bases, the J end lost 3 bases, and 14 bases lay between the germline ends. CDR1 SGHTA and CDR2 FQGNSA come from the germline V gene. Here the CDR3 reads CASSPWLGGGNTIYF. DNA for the CDR3: TGTGCCAGCAGCCCGTGGTTGGGGGGTGGAAACACCATATATTTT.

The gene calls are TRBV7-2 and TRBJ2-2, with TRBD2 identical over 8 bases. V shed 0 bases and J 6 bases; nucleotides not matched to a gene: 0. The length of the CDR3 is 14 residues. Germline CDR1 and CDR2: SGHTA and FQGNSA. The CDR3 is CASSLAREAGELFF. The CDR3 DNA follows: TGTGCCAGCAGCTTAGCGCGGGAGGCCGGGGAGCTGTTTTTT.

The genes are TRBV5-6 and TRBJ2-5; 7 bases align to TRBD1. The J call is in doubt because the DNA end fits TRBJ2-7 better. The CDR3 runs to 14 residues. The germline gives CDR1 SGHDT, CDR2 YYEEEE. Here the CDR3 DNA reads TGTGCCAGCAGCCCGACAGGGATCACCTACGAGCAGTACTTC. Residues: CASSPTGITYEQYF.

The J gene is TRBJ2-5, the V gene TRBV6-6; 7 bases line up with TRBD1. CDR3 length: 15 amino acids. Trimming took 5 bases from V and 4 from J; bases not matched to a gene: 10. Germline V gene lookup returns CDR1 MNHNY and CDR2 SVGAGI (reference sequence). The CDR3 coding sequence is TGTGCCAGCAGTAATACAGGGGCAGGGGGAGAGACCCAGTACTTC. It specifies CASSNTGAGGETQYF.

The chain carries TRBV7-2 and TRBJ1-4; possible D gene TRBD1, 5 bases. The length of the CDR3 is 16 residues. V lost 3 bases and J 5 bases, leaving 16 bases between the germline ends. Germline CDR1 reads SGHTA; CDR2 reads FQGNSA. The CDR3, as DNA: TGTGCCAGCAGCTTCCAGACAGTTCGAGTCAATGAAAAACTGTTTTTT. This encodes CASSFQTVRVNEKLFF.

The CDR3 protein is CASRSEDEQYF. The DNA of the CDR3 is TGTGCCAGCAGATCGGAGGACGAGCAGTACTTC. The chain recombines TRBV28 with TRBJ2-7; TRBD2 might be the D (5 bases). The CDR3 is 11 residues long. Germline loops: CDR1 MDHEN, CDR2 SYDVKM. V lost 6 bases to trimming and J lost 5 bases, with 8 bases between them.